A selection of T cell receptor beta chains follows, all from one sample in a study of neurological immune-mediated disorders. TCRdb itself ran the 5' RACE reads through MiXCR, one entry per CDR3 protein. The data contain about 53,000 distinct CDR3 sequences, roughly 17% of them singletons. Sample: PBMCs. The receptors come from a man aged 60 to 69 in good health. CDR3s include the opening cysteine and the closing phenylalanine or tryptophan. Each record gives: CDR3 DNA, CDR3 protein, J gene, clone size, D gene, V gene, CDR3 length. D genes are given only for firm matches. Rows may omit the clone size; those that give it use once, few, many or a size class.

DNA: TGTGCCAGCAGCTCCGACAGGGGAAAAGGGCGTGAAAAACTGTTTTTT
CDR3: CASSSDRGKGREKLFF
J: TRBJ1-4
size: many
D: TRBD1
V: TRBV6-5
length: 16

DNA: TGCGCCAGCAGCCACCCAGGAGGGTATGGCTACACCTTC
CDR3: CASSHPGGYGYTF
J: TRBJ1-2
size: many
D: .
V: TRBV4-3
length: 13

DNA: TGTGCCAGCACCAACTACGGCGGTGAGCAGTTCTTC
CDR3: CASTNYGGEQFF
J: TRBJ2-1
size: many
D: .
V: TRBV28
length: 12

DNA: TGCAGTGCCCCAGACAGAGCGGGAGGGACCTACGAGCAGTACTTC
CDR3: CSAPDRAGGTYEQYF
J: TRBJ2-7
size: many
D: TRBD2
V: TRBV20-1
length: 15

DNA: TGTGCCAGCACCCCCCGGGGGATCTCCTACAATGAGCAGTTCTTC
CDR3: CASTPRGISYNEQFF
J: TRBJ2-1
size: many
D: .
V: TRBV7-2
length: 15

DNA: TGTGCCAGCAGCTTACGCGGGGGTGCCTACAATGAGCAGTTCTTC
CDR3: CASSLRGGAYNEQFF
J: TRBJ2-1
size: many
D: TRBD2
V: TRBV7-2
length: 15

DNA: TGTGCCATCAGTGAGTCGATTGGGACAGGGGCCTCCGAGCAGTACTTC
CDR3: CAISESIGTGASEQYF
J: TRBJ2-7
size: medium-sized
D: TRBD1
V: TRBV10-3
length: 16

DNA: TGCGCCAGCAGCGCCCCGTCGGGGGGGCGAAGAACAGGCGAGCAGTACTTC
CDR3: CASSAPSGGRRTGEQYF
J: TRBJ2-7
size: many
D: TRBD2
V: TRBV5-1
length: 17

DNA: TGTGCCAGCAGCCAAACCCCGGTCCCGGGGGTGGATACGCAGTATTTT
CDR3: CASSQTPVPGVDTQYF
J: TRBJ2-3
size: .
D: .
V: TRBV14
length: 16

DNA: TGTGCCAGCAGCTTCGCTAGCGAGAACTACGAGCAGTACTTC
CDR3: CASSFASENYEQYF
J: TRBJ2-7
size: .
D: .
V: TRBV11-3
length: 14

DNA: TGTGCCAGCAGCCCAGGGACGGTTAAAACCGGGGAGCTGTTTTTT
CDR3: CASSPGTVKTGELFF
J: TRBJ2-2
size: many
D: .
V: TRBV7-2
length: 15

DNA: TGCGCCAGCAGCTCCCAGACAGGATCTGGCCCCTATGGCTACACCTTC
CDR3: CASSSQTGSGPYGYTF
J: TRBJ1-2
size: many
D: .
V: TRBV5-1
length: 16

DNA: TGTGCCAGCAGGGAAGCCTACGAGCAGTACTTC
CDR3: CASREAYEQYF
J: TRBJ2-7
size: .
D: .
V: TRBV28
length: 11

DNA: TGTGCCAGCAGCTTATTGTCCACAGGGGGCGCTTATGGCTACACCTTC
CDR3: CASSLLSTGGAYGYTF
J: TRBJ1-2
size: many
D: TRBD1
V: TRBV7-9
length: 16

DNA: TGCAGTGCTAGGAGGCGGGGAGGGTCGGAGACCCAGTACTTC
CDR3: CSARRRGGSETQYF
J: TRBJ2-5
size: many
D: TRBD2
V: TRBV20-1
length: 14

DNA: TGCAGTGCTAGAACTCCCTTAACAGGGAACACTGAAGCTTTCTTT
CDR3: CSARTPLTGNTEAFF
J: TRBJ1-1
size: .
D: .
V: TRBV20-1
length: 15

DNA: TGTGCCAGCAGCTTGACTGGGACTAGCGGACGCAACACCCGGGAGCTGTTTTTT
CDR3: CASSLTGTSGRNTRELFF
J: TRBJ2-2
size: many
D: TRBD2
V: TRBV7-3
length: 18

DNA: TGTGCCAGATGCTTCTCCAACCGGGACAGGGTTAGCACAGATACGCAGTATTTT
CDR3: CARCFSNRDRVSTDTQYF
J: TRBJ2-3
size: .
D: TRBD1
V: TRBV25-1
length: 18

DNA: TGTGCCAGCAGCTTATATACTAGCGGGAGATTAAGTGAGCAGTTCTTC
CDR3: CASSLYTSGRLSEQFF
J: TRBJ2-1
size: many
D: TRBD2
V: TRBV7-6
length: 16

DNA: TGCAGTGCTCCCGGACTGGGCGAGACCCAGTACTTC
CDR3: CSAPGLGETQYF
J: TRBJ2-5
size: many
D: .
V: TRBV20-1
length: 12

DNA: TGTGCCAGCAGTTTGGGACTAGCGGGAGGGCTAGGCGAGCAGTTCTTC
CDR3: CASSLGLAGGLGEQFF
J: TRBJ2-1
size: many
D: TRBD2
V: TRBV12-3/TRBV12-4
length: 16

DNA: TGCAGCGTTGATCAAGGGGTCAATGAGCAGTTCTTC
CDR3: CSVDQGVNEQFF
J: TRBJ2-1
size: many
D: .
V: TRBV29-1
length: 12

DNA: TGTGCCAGCGCTCGGGCGGGAGAGGGAGAGACCCAGTACTTC
CDR3: CASARAGEGETQYF
J: TRBJ2-5
size: many
D: TRBD2
V: TRBV6-5
length: 14

DNA: TGTGCCAGCAGCATGGCTCGTGAAAAACTGTTTTTT
CDR3: CASSMAREKLFF
J: TRBJ1-4
size: many
D: .
V: TRBV7-8
length: 12

DNA: TGCAGCGTTGTAAGGACTGGGAGGACAACTGAAGCTTTCTTT
CDR3: CSVVRTGRTTEAFF
J: TRBJ1-1
size: many
D: .
V: TRBV29-1
length: 14

DNA: TGTGCCAGCAGTCCCAGGGGTAGGGCCCAGCATTTT
CDR3: CASSPRGRAQHF
J: TRBJ1-5
size: .
D: .
V: TRBV28
length: 12

DNA: TGTGCCAGCAGCACCGGGGCTGGGAGGGATGAGCAGTTCTTC
CDR3: CASSTGAGRDEQFF
J: TRBJ2-1
size: .
D: TRBD2
V: TRBV6-5
length: 14

DNA: TGTGCCACCAGCAGAAGCTCAGAGGGGATAGGCACCCAGTACTTC
CDR3: CATSRSSEGIGTQYF
J: TRBJ2-5
size: few
D: .
V: TRBV15
length: 15

DNA: TGCAGTGCCTTGAGGACAGGGGGCATCAATGAGCAGTTCTTC
CDR3: CSALRTGGINEQFF
J: TRBJ2-1
size: many
D: TRBD1
V: TRBV20-1
length: 14

DNA: TGCGCCAGCAGCTCGGGGACACTCATCACTGAAGCTTTCTTT
CDR3: CASSSGTLITEAFF
J: TRBJ1-1
size: many
D: .
V: TRBV5-1
length: 14

DNA: TGTGCCAGCACTGATAGTGAGAGCAATCAGCCCCAGCATTTT
CDR3: CASTDSESNQPQHF
J: TRBJ1-5
size: many
D: .
V: TRBV12-3/TRBV12-4
length: 14

DNA: TGTGCCAGCAGGCTCGACAGGGACAATCAGCCCCAGCATTTT
CDR3: CASRLDRDNQPQHF
J: TRBJ1-5
size: many
D: TRBD1
V: TRBV6-5
length: 14

DNA: TGCAGCGTTGGTGAGCCGCGCAATGAGCAGTTCTTC
CDR3: CSVGEPRNEQFF
J: TRBJ2-1
size: many
D: .
V: TRBV29-1
length: 12

DNA: TGTGCCAGCAGCCGGGGGACTAGCGGGAGGAATGAGCAGTTCTTC
CDR3: CASSRGTSGRNEQFF
J: TRBJ2-1
size: few
D: TRBD2
V: TRBV7-3
length: 15

DNA: TGCAGTGCTAGAGAATTAGGGGGGGTAAATCAGCCCCAGCATTTT
CDR3: CSARELGGVNQPQHF
J: TRBJ1-5
size: .
D: .
V: TRBV20-1
length: 15

DNA: TGTGCCAGCTCACCAGCCGGGACTAGATCAGATACGCAGTATTTT
CDR3: CASSPAGTRSDTQYF
J: TRBJ2-3
size: few
D: TRBD2
V: TRBV18
length: 15

DNA: TGTGCCAGCAGTTACGATCGCTTCCAAGAGACCCAGTACTTC
CDR3: CASSYDRFQETQYF
J: TRBJ2-5
size: many
D: .
V: TRBV6-2/TRBV6-3
length: 14

DNA: TGCAGTGCCCTTAAAGGACTAGCGGGAGGAGATAATGAGCAGTTCTTC
CDR3: CSALKGLAGGDNEQFF
J: TRBJ2-1
size: many
D: TRBD2
V: TRBV20-1
length: 16

DNA: TGTGCCAGCAGCCCCCGGTGGGGGACATCGGAGACCCAGTACTTC
CDR3: CASSPRWGTSETQYF
J: TRBJ2-5
size: many
D: .
V: TRBV5-6
length: 15

DNA: TGCAGTGCCCCCGGGGTTAGCGGGATTTTCAATGAGCAGTTCTTC
CDR3: CSAPGVSGIFNEQFF
J: TRBJ2-1
size: many
D: TRBD2
V: TRBV20-1
length: 15

DNA: TGCAGTGCTCGGACTAGCGGGAGCTCGTATGAGCAGTTCTTC
CDR3: CSARTSGSSYEQFF
J: TRBJ2-1
size: many
D: TRBD2
V: TRBV20-1
length: 14

DNA: TGCGCCAGCAGCACCGGACTAGCTCGAGAGACCCAGTACTTC
CDR3: CASSTGLARETQYF
J: TRBJ2-5
size: many
D: TRBD2
V: TRBV5-1
length: 14

DNA: TGCGCCAGCAGCAGGGACCCGGGGAACTACGAGCAGTACTTC
CDR3: CASSRDPGNYEQYF
J: TRBJ2-7
size: many
D: .
V: TRBV5-1
length: 14

DNA: TGTGCCAGCAGCTTGACTCGGCAGCAAACGGGTGAAAAACTGTTTTTT
CDR3: CASSLTRQQTGEKLFF
J: TRBJ1-4
size: many
D: .
V: TRBV5-6
length: 16

DNA: TGTGCCAGCAGTTACTCGAAAAGGGGCCTGGGCCAGGGATCGATGAACACTGAAGCTTTCTTT
CDR3: CASSYSKRGLGQGSMNTEAFF
J: TRBJ1-1
size: few
D: .
V: TRBV6-5
length: 21

DNA: TGCAGTGCTAGGCCAGACACAGATACGCAGTATTTT
CDR3: CSARPDTDTQYF
J: TRBJ2-3
size: many
D: .
V: TRBV20-1
length: 12

DNA: TGTGCCAGCAGGATGGGACAGGGGTCCTCTGGGGCCAACGTCCTGACTTTC
CDR3: CASRMGQGSSGANVLTF
J: TRBJ2-6
size: many
D: TRBD1
V: TRBV28
length: 17

DNA: TGTGCCAGCAGTTTATCGGCAGCACAGACCTACGAGCAGTACTTC
CDR3: CASSLSAAQTYEQYF
J: TRBJ2-7
size: many
D: .
V: TRBV27
length: 15

DNA: TGCGCCAGCAGCCCTGGGACTAGCGGGAGCCATCGAAGCTCCTACAATGAGCAGTTCTTC
CDR3: CASSPGTSGSHRSSYNEQFF
J: TRBJ2-1
size: few
D: TRBD2
V: TRBV4-3
length: 20

DNA: TGTGCCAGCAGTTTTTTTTCGGACAGGGGAAATAGCAATCAGCCCCAGCATTTT
CDR3: CASSFFSDRGNSNQPQHF
J: TRBJ1-5
size: many
D: TRBD1
V: TRBV28
length: 18

DNA: TGCAGTGCTGCGTCGGGACTAGCCGGGTACAATGAGCAGTTCTTC
CDR3: CSAASGLAGYNEQFF
J: TRBJ2-1
size: many
D: TRBD2
V: TRBV20-1
length: 15

DNA: TGTGCCAGCAGCTTTGGACGGTCTAGCGGGACTGGTGAGCAGTTCTTC
CDR3: CASSFGRSSGTGEQFF
J: TRBJ2-1
size: many
D: TRBD2
V: TRBV7-9
length: 16

DNA: TGCGCCAGCGGCCAAGATCCCACGGGAGGGGGACGGGTCGGGGGGGCCCGCGATACGCAGTATTTT
CDR3: CASGQDPTGGGRVGGARDTQYF
J: TRBJ2-3
size: .
D: TRBD2
V: TRBV4-3
length: 22